In its sample, the clone carrying this T cell receptor beta chain was seen many times. The sequenced fragment ends 3 residues before the CDR3 boundary, so the rest is inferred from the germline J gene. This table comes from immunoSEQ multiplex PCR, and its TCRdb copy is limited to in-frame clones, with some not included. The sample yields under 40,000 clones, without any singletons. Germline V gene lookup returns CDR1 DFQATT and CDR2 SNEGSKA (reference sequence). The CDR3 has 13 amino acids. These data belong to a study of T cell clonality in common variable immunodeficiency. The sequenced sample was peripheral blood mononuclear cells. The receptor was isolated from a person aged 18-70 years in good health. The rearrangement links TRBV20-1 to TRBJ2-2, with D maybe TRBD2 (5 bases). CDR3 DNA, as far as it was read: TGCAGTGGAGGACTTCTAGGGTGTGAAAAG. The encoded protein is CSGGLLGCEK. The whole CDR3 reads CSGGLLGCEKLFF.